This T cell receptor beta chain was captured by sequencing in a study of regulatory T cells in long-lasting Graves disease. General study points: Persistent Graves' cases showed lower TCR diversity than newly diagnosed cases.

This clonotype has just a few counts. Its antigen is currently unknown. Specified time point: newly diagnosed GD, antithyroid drugs for less than 3 months. Generation of the TCR library employed RNA extracted from PBMCs. V was cut by 2 bases and J by 3 bases, with 9 bases left in between. CDR1 SGHRS and CDR2 YFSETQ come from the germline V gene. The CDR3 runs to 14 residues. Library construction for TCR beta used iRepertoire HTBI primers and Arm-PCR of CDR3 regions. TCRdb reanalysed the multiplex PCR reads using MiXCR and keeps one entry per CDR3 protein. The data contain about 420,000 distinct CDR3 sequences, about 16% of them singletons. These data are also associated with another study on T cells in Graves' hyperthyroidism and ophthalmopathy.

This TCR derives from a woman aged 18-30 years with Graves disease. The specimen comprised peripheral blood mononuclear cells (PBMCs), sampled at new diagnosis, from a patient treated with antithyroid drugs. The rearrangement links TRBV5-1 to TRBJ2-1; D gene uncertain. DNA of the CDR3: TGCGCCAGCAGCTTCGAGGCCCTCTACAATGAGCAGTTCTTC. This encodes CASSFEALYNEQFF.